Listed below are T cell receptor beta chains from one sample, sequenced in a study of cytomegalovirus exposure and HLA in healthy donors. Only in-frame clones appear in the TCRdb table, and some are missing; sequencing was by immunoSEQ multiplex PCR. The table shows approximately 97,000 clones, with 79% occurring only once. Sequenced material: PBMCs. The receptors derive from a male donor in good health and CMV-seropositive. The conserved cysteine and the conserved F or W are not part of the CDR3 here.

j_call | v_call | cdr3_aa
TRBJ2-7 | TRBV12-5 | ASGSSSYEQY
TRBJ2-1 | TRBV5-6 | ASSLSPSGGYNEQF
TRBJ1-1 | TRBV4-1 | ASSQETGVDTEAF
TRBJ1-4 | TRBV27 | ASSPLQGARGKLF
TRBJ1-6 | TRBV4-1 | ASSQEQLNYNSPLH
TRBJ2-1 | TRBV27 | ASSRIYFDRGGNEQF
TRBJ1-1 | TRBV7-9 | ASSIKGAGGTEAF
TRBJ1-5 | TRBV30 | AWSVLRGTEYSNQPQH
TRBJ2-7 | TRBV7-8 | ASSFGLAYEQY
TRBJ2-7 | TRBV7-2 | ASSLSGDRAYEQY
TRBJ1-6 | TRBV7-2 | ASSLEGGRSSYNSPLH
TRBJ1-4 | TRBV9 | ASSRGQNEKLF
TRBJ1-6 | TRBV6-5 | ASTQGRDSPLH
TRBJ2-1 | TRBV25-1 | ASSDRGHLASNEQF
TRBJ1-1 | TRBV5-1 | ASSPDSGAF
TRBJ2-1 | TRBV6-5 | ASSYRDRVNEQF
TRBJ1-2 | TRBV27 | ASSSRQVNYGYT
TRBJ2-7 | TRBV5-1 | ASSSGLRLTGYEQY
TRBJ2-7 | TRBV9 | ASSPRTGEKQY
TRBJ2-2 | TRBV2 | ASRRGFGTGELF
TRBJ2-7 | TRBV2 | ASSGLLEY
TRBJ1-6 | TRBV7-9 | ASSPDSLNSPLH
TRBJ1-3 | TRBV29-1 | SVESGSGNTIY
TRBJ2-1 | TRBV6-6 | ASSYIAGPLNEQF
TRBJ1-1 | TRBV4-1 | ASSQSAGEAF
TRBJ2-7 | TRBV4-1 | ASSQSRTAPYEQY
TRBJ1-6 | TRBV6-6 | ASSQTGSKSPLH
TRBJ2-7 | TRBV12-5 | ASGFRDRGDEQY
TRBJ1-6 | TRBV2 | ASRTEGQDNSPLH
TRBJ1-6 | TRBV9 | ASSGGQHNSPLH
TRBJ1-5 | TRBV21-1 | ASSKVEHYSNQPQH
TRBJ1-2 | TRBV18 | ASSPERQGASTYGYT